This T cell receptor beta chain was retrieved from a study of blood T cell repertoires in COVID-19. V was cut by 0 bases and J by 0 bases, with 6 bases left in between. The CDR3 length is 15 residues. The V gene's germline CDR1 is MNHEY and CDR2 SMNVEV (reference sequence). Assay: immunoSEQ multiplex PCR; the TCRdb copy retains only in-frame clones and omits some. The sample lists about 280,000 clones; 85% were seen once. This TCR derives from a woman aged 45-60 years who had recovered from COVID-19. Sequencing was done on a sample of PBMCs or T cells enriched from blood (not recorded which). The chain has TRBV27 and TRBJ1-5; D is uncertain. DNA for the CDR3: TGTGCCAGCAGTTTATCGCCCTATAGCAATCAGCCCCAGCATTTT. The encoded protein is CASSLSPYSNQPQHF.